This section outlines one TCR beta chain sequence together with its context. Its antigen remains unknown. These data belong to a study of cytomegalovirus exposure and HLA in healthy donors. Study-wide results and caveats: A later analysis linked a missense DCLRE1C variant to TCR beta V- and J-gene trimming.

V lost 0 bases and J lost 2; bases outside the gene matches: 7. The CDR3 is made up of 17 amino acids. Germline lookup yields CDR1 MGHDK and CDR2 SYGVNS. The PCR contained 60 Vbeta and 13 Jbeta primers. Repertoires were generated with immunoSEQ multiplex PCR, while TCRdb's copy carries only in-frame clones and drops some. The repertoire holds about 110,000 clones, with about 70% as singletons. The source material was PBMCs. This sequence was found in a man between 25 and 39 years old in good health and CMV-seronegative. The chain uses TRBV25-1 and TRBJ1-3, with 7 bases matching TRBD1. The CDR3 reads CASSEYIQGPTGNTIYF. CDR3 coding DNA: TGTGCCAGCAGTGAATACATACAGGGGCCCACTGGAAACACCATATATTTT.